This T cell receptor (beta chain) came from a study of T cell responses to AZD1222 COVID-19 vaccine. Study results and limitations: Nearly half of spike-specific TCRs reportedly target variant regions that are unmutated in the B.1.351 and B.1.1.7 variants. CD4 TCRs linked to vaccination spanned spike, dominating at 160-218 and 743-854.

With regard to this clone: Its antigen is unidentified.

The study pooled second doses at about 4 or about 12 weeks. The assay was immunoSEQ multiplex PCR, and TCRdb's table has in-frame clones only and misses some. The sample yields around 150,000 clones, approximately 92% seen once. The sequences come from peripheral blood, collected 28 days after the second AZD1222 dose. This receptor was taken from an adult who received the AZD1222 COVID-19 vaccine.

Here the CDR3 reads CASSSTPTSSYNSPLHF. The CDR3 DNA follows: TGCGCCAGCAGCTCAACGCCTACGAGCTCCTATAATTCACCCCTCCACTTT. The chain combines TRBV5-1 with TRBJ1-6; no definite D call. The V end lost 3 bases, the J end lost 0 bases, and 13 bases lay between the germline ends. The germline V gene encodes CDR1 SGHRS and CDR2 YFSETQ. The CDR3 consists of 17 residues. The entire variable domain, with the rest obtained from reference TRBV5-1 and TRBJ1-6, is as follows: KAGVTQTPRYLIKTRGQQVTLSCSPISGHRSVSWYQQTPGQGLQFLFEYFSETQRNKGNFPGRFSGRQFSNSRSEMNVSTLELGDSALYLCASSSTPTSSYNSPLHFGNGTRLTVT.